This T cell receptor (beta chain) emerged from a study of cytomegalovirus exposure and HLA in healthy donors. Overall study results and limits: In a later analysis, DRB1 alleles had the most associated TCRs; HLA-C alleles the fewest. In a later analysis, specific HLA alleles were associated with under 20,000 TCR beta sequences at a 0.05 false discovery rate.

13 Jbeta primers and 60 Vbeta primers were used for the PCR. TCRdb's table, derived via immunoSEQ multiplex PCR, lists solely in-frame clones and lacks some. The sample carries approximately 77,000 clones, about 66% recorded once. V gave up 3 bases and J gave up 6 bases; unmatched junction bases: 2. Germline lookup yields CDR1 SGHAT and CDR2 FQNNGV. The CDR3 length is 13 residues. When sampled, the donors appeared nominally healthy, though they likely had unrecorded immune exposures. This clone was detected a few times. Antigen: not known. The TCR originated in a man in his sixties in good health and CMV-seropositive. The specimen was PBMCs. V usage is TRBV11-2 and J usage is TRBJ1-1; 9 bases are shared with TRBD1. CDR3 DNA: TGTGCCAGCAGCTTGACAGGGGGTGCTGAAGCTTTCTTT. Its translation is CASSLTGGAEAFF.